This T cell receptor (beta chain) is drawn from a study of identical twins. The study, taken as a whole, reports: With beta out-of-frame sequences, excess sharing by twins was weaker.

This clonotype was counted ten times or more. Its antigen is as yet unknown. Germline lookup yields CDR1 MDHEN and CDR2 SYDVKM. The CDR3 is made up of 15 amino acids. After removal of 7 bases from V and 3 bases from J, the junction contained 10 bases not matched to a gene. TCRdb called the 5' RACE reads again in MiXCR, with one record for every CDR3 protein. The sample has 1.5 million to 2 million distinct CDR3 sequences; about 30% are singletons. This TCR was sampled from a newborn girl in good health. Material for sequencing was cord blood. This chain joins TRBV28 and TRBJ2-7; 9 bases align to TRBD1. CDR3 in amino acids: CASNLLGTGIYEQYF. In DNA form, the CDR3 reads TGTGCCAGCAACTTGCTCGGGACAGGGATCTACGAGCAGTACTTC.